A single TCR beta chain is shown here with its context. This sample is part of a study of T cell changes during pregnancy in multiple sclerosis. Libraries were prepared by immunoSEQ multiplex PCR; TCRdb keeps only in-frame clonotypes and omits some of them. The table lists tens of thousands of clones, 85% to 95% of them singletons, with 1.5% to 2% in the top ten. This specimen consisted of peripheral blood, obtained in the second trimester of pregnancy. The source is a female donor with multiple sclerosis, enrolled in a pregnancy study.

The CDR3 sequence is CSVEDQALEQFF. In nucleotides, the CDR3 is TGCAGCGTTGAAGATCAGGCACTCGAGCAGTTCTTC. This chain links TRBV29-1 with TRBJ2-1; no clear D. Germline V CDR1 and CDR2: SQVTM, ANQGSEA. V gave up 0 bases and J gave up 10 bases, with 10 bases separating them. This CDR3 comprises 12 residues.